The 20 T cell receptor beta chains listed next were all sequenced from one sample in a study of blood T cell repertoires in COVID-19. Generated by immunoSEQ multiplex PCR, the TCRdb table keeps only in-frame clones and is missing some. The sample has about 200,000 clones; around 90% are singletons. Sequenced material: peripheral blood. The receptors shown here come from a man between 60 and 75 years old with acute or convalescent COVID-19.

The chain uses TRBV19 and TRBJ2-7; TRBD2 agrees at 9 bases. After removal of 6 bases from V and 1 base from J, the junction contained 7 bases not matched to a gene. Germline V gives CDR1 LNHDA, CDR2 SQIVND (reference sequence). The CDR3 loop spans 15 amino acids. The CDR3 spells CASRSSGGPSYEQYF. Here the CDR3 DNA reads TGTGCCAGTAGGTCAAGCGGGGGGCCTTCCTACGAGCAGTACTTC.

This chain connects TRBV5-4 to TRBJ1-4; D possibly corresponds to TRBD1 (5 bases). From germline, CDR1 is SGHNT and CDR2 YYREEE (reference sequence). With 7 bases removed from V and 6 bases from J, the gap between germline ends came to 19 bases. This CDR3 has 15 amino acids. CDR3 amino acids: CASSHGGGEDEKLFF. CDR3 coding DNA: TGTGCCAGCTCTCATGGAGGAGGGGAAGATGAAAAACTGTTTTTT.

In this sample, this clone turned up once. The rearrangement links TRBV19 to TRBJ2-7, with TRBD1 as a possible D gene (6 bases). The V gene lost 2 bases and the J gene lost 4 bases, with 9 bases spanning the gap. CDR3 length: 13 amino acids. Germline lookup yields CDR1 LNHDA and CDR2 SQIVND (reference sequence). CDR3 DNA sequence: TGTGCCAGTAGTATAATACAGGGTTACGAGCAGTACTTC. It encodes CASSIIQGYEQYF.

CDR3 in amino acids: CASSPPRGRGNEKLFF. CDR3 sequence (DNA): TGTGCCAGCAGCCCCCCCAGGGGGCGAGGTAATGAAAAACTGTTTTTT. The chain recombines TRBV7-9 with TRBJ1-4, with 8 bases identical to TRBD1. Germline lookup yields CDR1 SEHNR and CDR2 FQNEAQ (reference sequence). This CDR3 comprises 16 residues. The V and J ends lost 5 bases and 4 bases, in that order; junction bases with no gene match: 9.

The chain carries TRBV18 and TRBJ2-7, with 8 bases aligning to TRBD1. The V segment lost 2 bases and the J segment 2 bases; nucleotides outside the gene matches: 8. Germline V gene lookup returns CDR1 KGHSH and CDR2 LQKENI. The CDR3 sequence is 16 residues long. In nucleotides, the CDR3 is TGTGCCAGCTCACCAGCAACGACAGGGGATGCCTACGAGCAGTACTTC. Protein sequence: CASSPATTGDAYEQYF. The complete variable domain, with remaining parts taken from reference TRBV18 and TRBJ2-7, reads NAGVMQNPRHLVRRRGQEARLRCSPMKGHSHVYWYRQLPEEGLKFMVYLQKENIIDESGMPKERFSAEFPKEGPSILRIQQVVRGDSAAYFCASSPATTGDAYEQYFGPGTRLTVT.

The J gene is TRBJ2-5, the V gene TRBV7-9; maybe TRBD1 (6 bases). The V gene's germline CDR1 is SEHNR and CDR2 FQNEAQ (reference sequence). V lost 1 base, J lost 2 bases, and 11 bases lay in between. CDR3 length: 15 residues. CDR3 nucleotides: TGTGCCAGCAGCTTAGTTTCCAGGGGTCAAGAGACCCAGTACTTC. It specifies CASSLVSRGQETQYF.

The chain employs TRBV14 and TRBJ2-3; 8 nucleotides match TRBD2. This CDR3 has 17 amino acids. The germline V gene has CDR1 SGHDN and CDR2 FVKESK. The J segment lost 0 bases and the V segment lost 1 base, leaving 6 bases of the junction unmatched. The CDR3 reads CASSQVWRGASTDTQYF. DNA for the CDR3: TGTGCCAGCAGCCAAGTTTGGCGGGGGGCTAGCACAGATACGCAGTATTTT.

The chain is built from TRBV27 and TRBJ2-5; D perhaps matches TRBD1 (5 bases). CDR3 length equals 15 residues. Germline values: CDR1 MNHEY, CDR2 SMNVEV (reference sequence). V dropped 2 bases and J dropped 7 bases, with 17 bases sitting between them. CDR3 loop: CASSLTDSLRGTQYF. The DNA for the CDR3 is TGTGCCAGCAGTTTAACCGACAGCCTAAGGGGGACCCAGTACTTC.

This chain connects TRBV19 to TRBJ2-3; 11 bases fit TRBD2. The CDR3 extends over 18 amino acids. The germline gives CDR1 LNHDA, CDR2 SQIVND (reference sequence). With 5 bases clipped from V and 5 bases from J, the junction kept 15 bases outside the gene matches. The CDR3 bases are TGTGCCAGTAGTCCTCTAGCGGGGGGCCCCCGCGGAGTAGATACGCAGTATTTT. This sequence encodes CASSPLAGGPRGVDTQYF.

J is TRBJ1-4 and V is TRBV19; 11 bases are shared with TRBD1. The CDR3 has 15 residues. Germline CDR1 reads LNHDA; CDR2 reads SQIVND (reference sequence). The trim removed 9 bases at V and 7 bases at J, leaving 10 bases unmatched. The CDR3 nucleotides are TGTGCCAGCGTCCGGGCCGGGACAGGGGGTGAAAAACTGTTTTTT. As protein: CASVRAGTGGEKLFF.

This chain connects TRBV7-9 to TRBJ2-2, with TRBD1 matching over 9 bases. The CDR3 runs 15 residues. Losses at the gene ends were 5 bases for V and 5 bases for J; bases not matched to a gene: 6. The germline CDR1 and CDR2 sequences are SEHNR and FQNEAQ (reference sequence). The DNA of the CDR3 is TGTGCCAGCAGCCGGGACAGGGCCTTTACCGGGGAGCTGTTTTTT. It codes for CASSRDRAFTGELFF. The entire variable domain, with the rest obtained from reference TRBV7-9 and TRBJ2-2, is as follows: DTGVSQNPRHKITKRGQNVTFRCDPISEHNRLYWYRQTLGQGPEFLTYFQNEAQLEKSRLLSDRFSAERPKGSFSTLEIQRTEQGDSAMYLCASSRDRAFTGELFFGEGSRLTVL.

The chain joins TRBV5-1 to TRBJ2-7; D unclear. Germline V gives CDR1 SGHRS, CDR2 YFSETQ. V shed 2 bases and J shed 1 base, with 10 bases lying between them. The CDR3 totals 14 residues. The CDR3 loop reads CASSLSRNSYEQYF. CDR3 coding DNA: TGCGCCAGCAGCTTAAGCAGGAATTCCTACGAGCAGTACTTC. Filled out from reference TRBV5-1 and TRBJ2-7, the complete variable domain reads KAGVTQTPRYLIKTRGQQVTLSCSPISGHRSVSWYQQTPGQGLQFLFEYFSETQRNKGNFPGRFSGRQFSNSRSEMNVSTLELGDSALYLCASSLSRNSYEQYFGPGTRLTVT.

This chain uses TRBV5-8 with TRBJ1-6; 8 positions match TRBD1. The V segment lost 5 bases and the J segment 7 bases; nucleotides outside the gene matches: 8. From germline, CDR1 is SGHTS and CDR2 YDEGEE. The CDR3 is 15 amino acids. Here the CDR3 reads CASSEQGVGNSPLHF. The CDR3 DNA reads TGTGCCAGCAGTGAACAGGGGGTCGGGAATTCACCCCTCCACTTT.

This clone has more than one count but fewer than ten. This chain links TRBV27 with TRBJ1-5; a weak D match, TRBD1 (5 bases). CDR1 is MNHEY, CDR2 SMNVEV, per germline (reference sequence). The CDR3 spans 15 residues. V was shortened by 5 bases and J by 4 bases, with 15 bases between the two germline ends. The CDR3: CASSPWTPRNQPQHF. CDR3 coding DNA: TGTGCCAGCAGTCCGTGGACACCCCGGAATCAGCCCCAGCATTTT.

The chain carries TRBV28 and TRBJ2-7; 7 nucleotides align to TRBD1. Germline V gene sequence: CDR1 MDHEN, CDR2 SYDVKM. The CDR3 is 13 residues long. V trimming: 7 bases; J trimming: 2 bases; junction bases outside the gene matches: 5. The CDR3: CASNRDRPYEQYF. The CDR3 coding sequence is TGTGCCAGCAATAGGGACAGACCCTACGAGCAGTACTTC.

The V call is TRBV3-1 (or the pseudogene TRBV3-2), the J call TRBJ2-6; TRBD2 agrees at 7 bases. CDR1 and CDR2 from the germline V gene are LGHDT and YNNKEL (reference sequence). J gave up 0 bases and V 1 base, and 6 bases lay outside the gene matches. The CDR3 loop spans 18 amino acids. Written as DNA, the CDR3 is TGTGCCAGCAGCCAAGGCGGGGGAGACCACTCTGGGGCCAACGTCCTGACTTTC. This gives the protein CASSQGGGDHSGANVLTF.

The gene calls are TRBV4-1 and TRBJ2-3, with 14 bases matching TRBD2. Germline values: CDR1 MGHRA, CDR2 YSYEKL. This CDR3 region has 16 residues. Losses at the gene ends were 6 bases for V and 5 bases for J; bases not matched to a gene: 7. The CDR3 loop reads CASRPGLAGGKDTQYF. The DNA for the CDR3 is TGCGCCAGCAGGCCAGGACTAGCGGGGGGAAAAGATACGCAGTATTTT.

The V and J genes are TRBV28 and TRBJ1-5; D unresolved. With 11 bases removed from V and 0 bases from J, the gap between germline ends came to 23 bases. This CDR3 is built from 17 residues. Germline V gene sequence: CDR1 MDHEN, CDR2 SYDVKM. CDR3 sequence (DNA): TGTGCCGCAAGCGGAATGCGTCAGACTTATAGCAATCAGCCCCAGCATTTT. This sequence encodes CAASGMRQTYSNQPQHF.

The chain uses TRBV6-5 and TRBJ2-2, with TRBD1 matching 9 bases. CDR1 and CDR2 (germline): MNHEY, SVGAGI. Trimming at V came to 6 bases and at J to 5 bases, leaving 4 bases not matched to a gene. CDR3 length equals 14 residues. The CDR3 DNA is TGTGCCAGCAGCAGGGACAGGGTAACCGGGGAGCTGTTTTTT. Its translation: CASSRDRVTGELFF.

CDR3 in DNA: TGTGCCATCGAGGTGATATCGAACACCGGGGAGCTGTTTTTT. Translated: CAIEVISNTGELFF. This sequence joins TRBV6-5 and TRBJ2-2; unclear D gene. The CDR3 consists of 14 residues. With 10 bases removed from V and 0 bases from J, the gap between germline ends came to 12 bases. Germline values: CDR1 MNHEY, CDR2 SVGAGI.